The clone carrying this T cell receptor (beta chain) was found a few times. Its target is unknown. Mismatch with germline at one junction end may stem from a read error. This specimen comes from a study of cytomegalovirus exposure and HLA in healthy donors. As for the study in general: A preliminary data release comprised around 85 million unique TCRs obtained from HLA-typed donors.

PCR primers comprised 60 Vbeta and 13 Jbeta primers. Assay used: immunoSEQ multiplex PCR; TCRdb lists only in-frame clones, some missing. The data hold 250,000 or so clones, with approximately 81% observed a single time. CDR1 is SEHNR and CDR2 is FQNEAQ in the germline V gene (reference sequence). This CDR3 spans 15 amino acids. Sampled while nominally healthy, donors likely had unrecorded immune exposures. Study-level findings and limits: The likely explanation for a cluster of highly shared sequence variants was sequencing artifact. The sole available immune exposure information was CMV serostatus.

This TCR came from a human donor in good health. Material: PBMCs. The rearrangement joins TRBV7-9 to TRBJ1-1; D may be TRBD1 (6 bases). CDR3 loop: CSSSLSGGRNTEAFF. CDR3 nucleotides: TGTTCCAGCAGCTTATCCGGGGGGCGGAACACTGAAGCTTTCTTT. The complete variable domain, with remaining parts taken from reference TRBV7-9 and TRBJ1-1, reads DTGVSQNPRHKITKRGQNVTFRCDPISEHNRLYWYRQTLGQGPEFLTYFQNEAQLEKSRLLSDRFSAERPKGSFSTLEIQRTEQGDSAMYLCSSSLSGGRNTEAFFGQGTRLTVV.